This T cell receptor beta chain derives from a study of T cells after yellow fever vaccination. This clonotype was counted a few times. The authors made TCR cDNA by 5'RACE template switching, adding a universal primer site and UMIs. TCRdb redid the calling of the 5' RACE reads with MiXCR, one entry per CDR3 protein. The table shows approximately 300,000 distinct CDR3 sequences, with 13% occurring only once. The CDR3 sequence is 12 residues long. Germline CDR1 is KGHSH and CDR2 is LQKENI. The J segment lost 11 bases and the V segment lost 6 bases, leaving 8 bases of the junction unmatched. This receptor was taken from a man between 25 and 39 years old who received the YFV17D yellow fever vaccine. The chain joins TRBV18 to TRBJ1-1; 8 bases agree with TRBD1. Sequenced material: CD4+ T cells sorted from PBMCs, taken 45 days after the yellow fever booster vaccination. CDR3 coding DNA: TGTGCCAGCTCGGACAGGGTTGGATCGGCTTTCTTT. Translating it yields CASSDRVGSAFF.